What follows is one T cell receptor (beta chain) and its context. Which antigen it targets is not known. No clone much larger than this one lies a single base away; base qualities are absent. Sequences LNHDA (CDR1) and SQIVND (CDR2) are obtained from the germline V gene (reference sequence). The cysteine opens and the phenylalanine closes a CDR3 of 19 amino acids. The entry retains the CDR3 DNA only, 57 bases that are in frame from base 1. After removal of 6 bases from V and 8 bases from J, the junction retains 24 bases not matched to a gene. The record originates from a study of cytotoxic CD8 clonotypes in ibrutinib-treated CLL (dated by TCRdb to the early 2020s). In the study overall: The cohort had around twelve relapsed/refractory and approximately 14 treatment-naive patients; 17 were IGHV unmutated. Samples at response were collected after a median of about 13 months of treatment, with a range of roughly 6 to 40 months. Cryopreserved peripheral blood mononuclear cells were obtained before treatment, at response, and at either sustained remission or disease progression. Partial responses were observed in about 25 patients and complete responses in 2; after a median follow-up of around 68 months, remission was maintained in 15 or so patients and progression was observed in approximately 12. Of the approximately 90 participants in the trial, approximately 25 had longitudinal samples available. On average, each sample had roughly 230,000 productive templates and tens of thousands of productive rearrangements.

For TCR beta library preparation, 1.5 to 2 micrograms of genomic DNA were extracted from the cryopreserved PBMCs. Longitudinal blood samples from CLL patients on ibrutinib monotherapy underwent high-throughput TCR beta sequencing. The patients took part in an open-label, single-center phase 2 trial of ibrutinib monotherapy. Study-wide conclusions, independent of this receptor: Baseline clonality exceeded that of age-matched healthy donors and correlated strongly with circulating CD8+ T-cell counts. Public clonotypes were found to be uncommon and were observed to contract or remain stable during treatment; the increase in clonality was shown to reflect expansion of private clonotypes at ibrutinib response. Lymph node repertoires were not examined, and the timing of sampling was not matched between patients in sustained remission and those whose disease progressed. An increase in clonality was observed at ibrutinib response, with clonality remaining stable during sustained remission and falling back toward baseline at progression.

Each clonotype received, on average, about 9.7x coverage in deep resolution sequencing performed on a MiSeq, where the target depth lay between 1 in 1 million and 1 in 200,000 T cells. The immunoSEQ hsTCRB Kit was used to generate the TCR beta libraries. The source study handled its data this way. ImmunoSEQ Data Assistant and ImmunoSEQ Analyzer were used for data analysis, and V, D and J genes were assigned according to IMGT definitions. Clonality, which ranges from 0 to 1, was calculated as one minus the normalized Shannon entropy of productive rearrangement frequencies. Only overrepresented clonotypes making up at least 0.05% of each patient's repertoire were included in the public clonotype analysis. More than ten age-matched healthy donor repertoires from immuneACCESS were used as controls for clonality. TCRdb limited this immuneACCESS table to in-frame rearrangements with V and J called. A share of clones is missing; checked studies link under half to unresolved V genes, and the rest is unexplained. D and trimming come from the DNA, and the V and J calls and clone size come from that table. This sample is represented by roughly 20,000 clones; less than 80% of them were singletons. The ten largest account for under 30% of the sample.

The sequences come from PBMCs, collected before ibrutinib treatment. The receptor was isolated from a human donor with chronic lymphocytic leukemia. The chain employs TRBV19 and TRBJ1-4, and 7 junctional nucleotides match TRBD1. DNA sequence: TGTGCCAGTAGAAACGAGGGGTGGCGAACAGGGGTGAGGAGGGAAAAACTGTTTTTT. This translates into CASRNEGWRTGVRREKLFF.